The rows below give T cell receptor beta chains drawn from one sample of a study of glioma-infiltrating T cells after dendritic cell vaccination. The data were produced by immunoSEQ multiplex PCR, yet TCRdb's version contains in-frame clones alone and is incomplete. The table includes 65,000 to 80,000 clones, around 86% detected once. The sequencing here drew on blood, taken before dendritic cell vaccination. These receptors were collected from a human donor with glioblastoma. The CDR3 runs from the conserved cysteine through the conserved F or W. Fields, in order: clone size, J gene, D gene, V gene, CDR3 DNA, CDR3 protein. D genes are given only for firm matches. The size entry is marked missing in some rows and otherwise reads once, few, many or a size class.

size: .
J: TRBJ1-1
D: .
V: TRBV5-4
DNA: TGTGCCAGCAGCTTGGAGGGCAGGGCGAACACTGAAGCTTTCTTT
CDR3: CASSLEGRANTEAFF

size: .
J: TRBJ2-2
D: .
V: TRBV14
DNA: TGTGCCAGCAGCCAAGAGGTAGTAACCGGGGAGCTGTTTTTT
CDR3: CASSQEVVTGELFF

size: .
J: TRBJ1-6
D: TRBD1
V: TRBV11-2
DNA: TGTGCCAGCAGCTCCCTAGGGACAGGGACATATAATTCACCCCTCCACTTT
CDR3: CASSSLGTGTYNSPLHF

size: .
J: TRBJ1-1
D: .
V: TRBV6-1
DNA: TGTGCCAGCAGTGAAGCGGGGGCGAACACTGAAGCTTTCTTT
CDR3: CASSEAGANTEAFF

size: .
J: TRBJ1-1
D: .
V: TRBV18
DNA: TGTGCCAGCAACCAAGGGGGACCCGGGGCTTTCTTT
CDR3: CASNQGGPGAFF

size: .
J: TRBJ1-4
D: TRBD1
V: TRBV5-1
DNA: TGCGCCAGCAGCACAGGGACAGGGGGACGAAAACTGTTTTTT
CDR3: CASSTGTGGRKLFF

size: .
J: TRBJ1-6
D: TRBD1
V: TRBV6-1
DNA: TGTGCCAGCAGTGGACAGACAGGGAGCTCCTATAATTCACCCCTCCACTTT
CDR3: CASSGQTGSSYNSPLHF

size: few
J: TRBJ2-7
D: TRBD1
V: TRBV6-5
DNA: TGTGCCAGCACCGGACAGGACGAGCAGTACTTC
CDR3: CASTGQDEQYF

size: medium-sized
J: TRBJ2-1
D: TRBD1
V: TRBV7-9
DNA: TGTGCCAGCAGCTTAGATGGGACAGGGACCAATGAGCAGTTCTTC
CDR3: CASSLDGTGTNEQFF

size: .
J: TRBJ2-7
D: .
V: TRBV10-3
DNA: TGTGCCATCAGTGAGCCCGGAGGGGTTTCATCCGAGCAGTACTTC
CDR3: CAISEPGGVSSEQYF

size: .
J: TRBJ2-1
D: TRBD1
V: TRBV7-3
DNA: TGTGCCAGCAGCCCGGGACAGGGGGCAGGTGAGCAGTTCTTC
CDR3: CASSPGQGAGEQFF

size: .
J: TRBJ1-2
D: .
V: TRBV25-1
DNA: TGTGCCAGCAGTGAGGGACTTAACTATGGCTACACCTTC
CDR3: CASSEGLNYGYTF

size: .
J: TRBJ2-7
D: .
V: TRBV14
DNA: TGTGCCAGCAGCCAAGGAAGGGGACACTCCTACGAGCAGTACTTC
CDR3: CASSQGRGHSYEQYF

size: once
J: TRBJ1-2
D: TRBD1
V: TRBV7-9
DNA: TGTGCCAGCAGCAACACAGGGGCCCATGGCTACACCTTC
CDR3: CASSNTGAHGYTF

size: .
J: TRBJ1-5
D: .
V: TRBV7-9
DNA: TGTGCCAGCAGCTTAGGTATAGAAAATCAGCCCCAGCATTTT
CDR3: CASSLGIENQPQHF

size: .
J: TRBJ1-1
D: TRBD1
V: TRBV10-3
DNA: TGTGCCGCAAAGACAGGGATGGCTGAAGCTTTCTTT
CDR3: CAAKTGMAEAFF

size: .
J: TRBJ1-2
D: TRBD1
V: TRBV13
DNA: TGTGCCAGCAGCTGGGGGACAGGGACAAACTATGGCTACACCTTC
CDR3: CASSWGTGTNYGYTF

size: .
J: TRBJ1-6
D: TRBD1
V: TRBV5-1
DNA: TGCGCCAGCAGCTCGGACAGGGTTGGGTCACCCCTCCACTTT
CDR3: CASSSDRVGSPLHF

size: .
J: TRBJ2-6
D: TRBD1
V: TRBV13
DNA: TGTGCCAGCAGCCCTACTGGGACAGGGCCTTACTCTGGGGCCAACGTCCTGACTTTC
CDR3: CASSPTGTGPYSGANVLTF

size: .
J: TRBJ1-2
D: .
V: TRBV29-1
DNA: TGCAGCGTTGAGTCCGGTTATGGCTACACCTTC
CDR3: CSVESGYGYTF

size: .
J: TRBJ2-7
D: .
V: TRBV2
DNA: TGTGCCAGCAGTGATCAGACTTACTCCTACGAGCAGTACTTC
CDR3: CASSDQTYSYEQYF

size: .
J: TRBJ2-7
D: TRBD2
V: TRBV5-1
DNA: TGCGCCAGCAGCCTCGGGACTAGCGGGGGATCCTACGAGCAGTACTTC
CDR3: CASSLGTSGGSYEQYF

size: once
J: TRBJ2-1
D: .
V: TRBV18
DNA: TGTGCCAGCTCACCACCGGGGCAGAAATACAATGAGCAGTTCTTC
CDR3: CASSPPGQKYNEQFF

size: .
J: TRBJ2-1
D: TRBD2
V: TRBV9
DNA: TGTGCCAGCAGCGTAGCTCGGAGCGGGGGGAGCTCCTACAATGAGCAGTTCTTC
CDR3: CASSVARSGGSSYNEQFF

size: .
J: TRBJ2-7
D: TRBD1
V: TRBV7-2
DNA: TGTGCCAGCAGCTTACCGACAGGGGGAAGAAACGAGCAGTACTTC
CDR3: CASSLPTGGRNEQYF

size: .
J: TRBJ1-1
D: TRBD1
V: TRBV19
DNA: TGTGCCAGTACTTACGTACAGGGGGCCACTGAAGCTTTCTTT
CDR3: CASTYVQGATEAFF

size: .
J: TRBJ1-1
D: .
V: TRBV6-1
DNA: TGTGCCAGCAGCCGTCCTACTGAAGCTTTCTTT
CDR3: CASSRPTEAFF

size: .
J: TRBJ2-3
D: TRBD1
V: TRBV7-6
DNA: TGTGCCAGCAGCCAAACAGGGGGAAGCACAGATACGCAGTATTTT
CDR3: CASSQTGGSTDTQYF

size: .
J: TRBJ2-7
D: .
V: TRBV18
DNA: TGTGCCAGCTCACCTTGGGACAAAATCTACGAGCAGTACTTC
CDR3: CASSPWDKIYEQYF

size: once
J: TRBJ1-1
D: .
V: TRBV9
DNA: TGTGCCAGCAGCGTAGGGGGGGAAACTGAAGCTTTCTTT
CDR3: CASSVGGETEAFF

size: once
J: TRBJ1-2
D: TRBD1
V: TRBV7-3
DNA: TGTGCCAGCAGCCGGACAGGGGGCGACTATGGCTACACCTTC
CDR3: CASSRTGGDYGYTF

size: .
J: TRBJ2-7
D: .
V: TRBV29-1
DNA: TGCAGCGTCAAGGGGGTACCCGGCTCCTACGAGCAGTACTTC
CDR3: CSVKGVPGSYEQYF

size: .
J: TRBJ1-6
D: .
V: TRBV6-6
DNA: TGTGCCAGCAGACGACAGAGCTCCTATAATTCACCCCTCCACTTT
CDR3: CASRRQSSYNSPLHF

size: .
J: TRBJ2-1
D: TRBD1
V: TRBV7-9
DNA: TGTGCCAGCAGCTCCCACAGGGGATCTCCTAACAATGAGCAGTTCTTC
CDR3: CASSSHRGSPNNEQFF

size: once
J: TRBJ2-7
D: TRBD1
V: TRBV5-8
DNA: TGTGCCAGCAGCTCTTTACAGGGGACGGGGTACTTC
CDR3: CASSSLQGTGYF

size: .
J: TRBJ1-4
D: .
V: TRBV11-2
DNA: TGTGCCAGCAGCGCCTGGACAGATGAAAAACTGTTTTTT
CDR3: CASSAWTDEKLFF

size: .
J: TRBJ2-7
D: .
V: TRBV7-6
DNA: TGTGCCAGCAGCCTTAGTGGGGGAGGTTCCTACGAGCAGTACTTC
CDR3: CASSLSGGGSYEQYF

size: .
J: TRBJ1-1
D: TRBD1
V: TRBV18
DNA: TGTGCCAGCTCAAGCGACAGGGGGGAGAGTGAAGCTTTCTTT
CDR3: CASSSDRGESEAFF

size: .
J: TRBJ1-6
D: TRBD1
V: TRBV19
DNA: TGTGCCAGTAATAGCCCCCGGACAGGGAATTCACCCCTCCACTTT
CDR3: CASNSPRTGNSPLHF

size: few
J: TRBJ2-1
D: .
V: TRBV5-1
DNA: TGCGCCAGCAGCTTGGATGCGGGGGCCCACAATGAGCAGTTCTTC
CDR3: CASSLDAGAHNEQFF

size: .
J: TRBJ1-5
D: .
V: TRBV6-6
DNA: TGTGCCAGCCGTAGTAGGGAGTTTGGCAATCAGCCCCAGCATTTT
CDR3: CASRSREFGNQPQHF

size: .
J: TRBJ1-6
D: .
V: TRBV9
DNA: TGTGCCAGCAGCTCACCCCTAGGGGAAGAGCCCTATAATTCACCCCTCCACTTT
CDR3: CASSSPLGEEPYNSPLHF

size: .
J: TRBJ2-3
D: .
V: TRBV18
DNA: TGTGCCAGCTCACCAATTCAGATCACAGATACGCAGTATTTT
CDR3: CASSPIQITDTQYF

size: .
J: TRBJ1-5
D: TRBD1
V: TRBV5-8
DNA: TGTGCCAGCAGCTTGGTGGGACAGCTGAATAGCAATCAGCCCCAGCATTTT
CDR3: CASSLVGQLNSNQPQHF

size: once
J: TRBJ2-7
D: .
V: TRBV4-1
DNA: TGCGCCAGCAGCCAGGTAGACATGGGACTCCCCCGCTCCTACGAGCAGTACTTC
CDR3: CASSQVDMGLPRSYEQYF

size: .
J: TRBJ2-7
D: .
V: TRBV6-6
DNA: TGTGCCAGCACCCCAGACACCTACGAGCAGTACTTC
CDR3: CASTPDTYEQYF

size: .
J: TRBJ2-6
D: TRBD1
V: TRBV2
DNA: TGTGCCACCGGGACAGGAAGCTCTGGGGCCAACGTCCTGACTTTC
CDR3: CATGTGSSGANVLTF

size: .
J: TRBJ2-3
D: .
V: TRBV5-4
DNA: TGTGCCAGCAGCTTGGTCAGGTCAGATACGCAGTATTTT
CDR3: CASSLVRSDTQYF

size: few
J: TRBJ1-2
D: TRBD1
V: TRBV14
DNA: TGTGCCAGCAGCCAAGAAGCGAGGACAGGGGTCGGCTACACCTTC
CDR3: CASSQEARTGVGYTF